The 8 T cell receptor beta chains presented below share a single source sample, sequenced in a study of blood T cell repertoires in COVID-19 (dated by TCRdb to 2020 to 2021). Libraries were constructed by the immunoSEQ multiplex PCR assay. Here the immuneACCESS table is served through TCRdb, limited to in-frame sequences with V and J called. Missing clones are a known gap in these copies; in checked studies unresolved V genes cover under half, and the rest lacks a known reason. The sample yields some 360,000 clones; roughly 87% were counted once. The top ten clonotypes cover under 5% of the sample. Specimen: peripheral blood. These receptors all come from a woman aged 55-69 years with COVID-19, enrolled during active disease.

This clone was found once. The CDR3 DNA follows: TGTGCCAGCAGCCACGCCTTTTCGTGGACTAGCGAGAATACGCAGTATTTT. Its translation is CASSHAFSWTSENTQYF. This chain uses TRBV3-1 (or the pseudogene TRBV3-2) with TRBJ2-3, with TRBD2 identical over 9 bases. After removal of 3 bases from V and 7 bases from J, the junction contained 14 bases not matched to a gene. The CDR3 has 17 amino acids. Per germline, CDR1 LGHDT and CDR2 YNNKEL (reference sequence).

The CDR3 reads CASRTGFNYGYTF. The DNA for the CDR3 is TGTGCCAGCAGAACGGGATTTAACTATGGCTACACCTTC. This chain links TRBV12-3 or TRBV12-4 with TRBJ1-2, with D uncertain. CDR3 size: 13 residues. V was clipped by 6 bases and J by 1 base, with 9 bases between them.

The V call is TRBV3-1 (or the pseudogene TRBV3-2), the J call TRBJ1-1; 7 bases fit TRBD1. Trimming removed 4 bases from V and 7 bases from J; junction bases left unmatched: 6. Looked up from germline, CDR1 is LGHDT and CDR2 is YNNKEL (reference sequence). This CDR3 is built from 13 residues. Written as DNA, the CDR3 is TGTGCCAGCAGCCTTCGACAGGGAAATGAAGCTTTCTTT. As protein: CASSLRQGNEAFF.

The chain recombines TRBV7-6 with TRBJ2-3; 9 nucleotides match TRBD1. Germline lookup yields CDR1 SGHVS and CDR2 FNYEAQ. CDR3 length: 16 residues. The trim removed 5 bases at V and 2 bases at J, leaving 8 bases unmatched. The CDR3 coding sequence is TGTGCCAGCAGCGTTAGGGGACAGGGTTCCACAGATACGCAGTATTTT. Protein sequence: CASSVRGQGSTDTQYF.

The rearrangement uses TRBV21-1 and TRBJ1-2; the table assigns TRBD1, which was not confirmed against the DNA. TRBV21-1 is given as a pseudogene. The CDR3 totals 14 residues. CDR3 region: CASSKEGQGYGYTF. The CDR3 DNA reads as TGTGCCAGCAGCAAAGAGGGGCAGGGGTATGGCTACACCTTC.

The chain joins TRBV6-6 to TRBJ2-1; tentatively, D is TRBD1 (6 bases). V was trimmed by 8 bases and J by 2 bases, leaving 13 bases between them. CDR3 size: 14 residues. In germline, CDR1 is MNHNY, CDR2 SVGAGI (reference sequence). CDR3 protein: CASGETGPYNEQFF. The CDR3 nucleotides are TGTGCCAGCGGCGAAACAGGGCCCTACAATGAGCAGTTCTTC.

The rearrangement links TRBV5-5 to TRBJ1-6, with D hard to call. V lost 5 bases and J lost 9, with 12 bases in between. This CDR3 contains 13 residues. Germline values: CDR1 SGHKS, CDR2 YYEKEE (reference sequence). The CDR3: CASSLEGSSPLHF. CDR3 in DNA: TGTGCCAGCAGTTTAGAAGGGAGTTCACCCCTCCACTTT.

This chain joins TRBV9 and TRBJ1-2; TRBD1 aligns across 7 bases. This CDR3 has 14 amino acids. CDR1 is SGDLS and CDR2 is YYNGEE in the germline V gene. V was clipped by 0 bases and J by 7 bases; unmatched bases: 6. The CDR3 bases are TGTGCCAGCAGCGTAGATAGGGGGCAGGGTGGCTACACCTTC. Residues: CASSVDRGQGGYTF.